Listed below are T cell receptor beta chains from one sample, sequenced in a study of T-cell reconstitution after alpha-beta-depleted transplantation in children. Each CDR3 protein gets one entry after TCRdb re-called the PCR reads with MiXCR. This repertoire shows more than 200,000 distinct CDR3 sequences, roughly 8.3% found once; its top ten account for about a third. The sequencing here drew on PBMCs, mostly from graft donor cells, taken 360 days after TCRalphabeta/CD19-depleted stem cell transplant. The receptors derive from a male patient aged 2 to 10 who had a stem cell transplant for acute myeloid leukemia, so the T cells may come from the graft donor. Each CDR3 is given with its conserved first and last residue. A D gene is named only where the DNA matches it firmly. Expanded clones are given a class, and other clones once, few, many or no size at all.

CATSRVAPSSYNEQFF	TGTGCCACCAGCAGAGTTGCGCCCAGCTCCTACAATGAGCAGTTCTTC	few	-	TRBJ2-1	TRBV15
CASSLISGSTDTQYF	TGTGCCAGCAGCTTAATCAGCGGAAGCACAGATACGCAGTATTTT	many	-	TRBJ2-3	TRBV7-9
CSARDRGETQYF	TGCAGTGCTCGGGACAGGGGTGAGACCCAGTACTTC	-	TRBD1	TRBJ2-5	TRBV20-1
CSVDPPAPGFF	TGCAGCGTTGACCCCCCAGCCCCAGGGTTCTTC	many	-	TRBJ2-1	TRBV29-1
CASSPTAGELFF	TGTGCCAGCAGCCCCACAGCCGGGGAGCTGTTTTTT	-	-	TRBJ2-2	TRBV5-5
CASTGQGATEAFF	TGTGCCAGCACCGGACAGGGGGCGACTGAAGCTTTCTTT	-	TRBD1	TRBJ1-1	TRBV6-6
CASSLGGLSPLHF	TGTGCCAGCAGTTTGGGGGGGCTTTCACCCCTCCACTTT	-	-	TRBJ1-6	TRBV28
CASSWQGSNEKLFF	TGTGCCAGCAGTTGGCAGGGATCTAATGAAAAACTGTTTTTT	many	-	TRBJ1-4	TRBV12-3/TRBV12-4
CASWTVRNTEAFF	TGTGCCAGCTGGACAGTTAGGAACACTGAAGCTTTCTTT	few	-	TRBJ1-1	TRBV6-2/TRBV6-3
CASSSRGGVSYEQYF	TGTGCCAGCAGCTCAAGGGGGGGCGTCAGCTACGAGCAGTACTTC	once	-	TRBJ2-7	TRBV4-2
CASSQQLSTDTQYF	TGTGCCAGCAGCCAGCAGTTGAGCACAGATACGCAGTATTTT	-	-	TRBJ2-3	TRBV3-1
CASSQGGTKAKNIQYF	TGTGCCAGCAGCCAAGGAGGAACTAAGGCCAAAAACATTCAGTACTTC	-	-	TRBJ2-4	TRBV3-1
CSARLNRGLAGETSLTDTQYF	TGCAGTGCTAGATTAAATCGGGGACTAGCGGGAGAGACGAGTCTGACAGATACGCAGTATTTT	-	TRBD2	TRBJ2-3	TRBV20-1
CASSLYGTTSRRGQFF	TGTGCCAGCAGCCTTTATGGGACTACCAGCCGTAGAGGGCAGTTCTTC	many	TRBD2	TRBJ2-1	TRBV5-6
CASSLTLGVETQYF	TGTGCCAGCAGCCTGACACTAGGGGTGGAGACCCAGTACTTC	many	-	TRBJ2-5	TRBV12-3/TRBV12-4
CASSLWGLAGETQYF	TGTGCCAGCAGTTTATGGGGACTAGCGGGAGAGACCCAGTACTTC	many	TRBD2	TRBJ2-5	TRBV27
CASSGPGQPPSGANVLTF	TGTGCCAGCAGTGGGCCGGGACAGCCTCCTTCTGGGGCCAACGTCCTGACTTTC	-	TRBD1	TRBJ2-6	TRBV2
CASSYIDRVHEQYF	TGCGCCAGCAGTTACATCGACAGGGTCCACGAGCAGTACTTC	medium-sized	TRBD1	TRBJ2-7	TRBV5-1
CASSQRLAGGQETQYF	TGTGCCAGCAGCCAAAGACTAGCGGGGGGTCAAGAGACCCAGTACTTC	few	TRBD2	TRBJ2-5	TRBV7-2
CSAVGAGGTGELFF	TGCAGTGCCGTAGGAGCGGGAGGGACCGGGGAGCTGTTTTTT	few	TRBD2	TRBJ2-2	TRBV20-1
CASSEMGRSGNTIYF	TGCGCCAGCAGCGAGATGGGGCGCTCTGGAAACACCATATATTTT	-	-	TRBJ1-3	TRBV5-1
CASSSRQGADTQYF	TGCGCCAGCAGCTCCCGACAGGGGGCAGATACGCAGTATTTT	many	TRBD1	TRBJ2-3	TRBV5-1
CASSQAWDSNEQFF	TGTGCCAGCAGCCAAGCCTGGGACAGTAATGAGCAGTTCTTC	many	TRBD1	TRBJ2-1	TRBV14
CSARGLFYSSYNEKFF	TGCAGCGCTCGAGGACTATTTTACAGCTCCTACAATGAGAAGTTCTTC	-	-	TRBJ2-1	TRBV29-1
CSASVPRLGSVAGELFF	TGCAGTGCCTCCGTTCCCCGACTGGGGAGTGTGGCCGGGGAGCTGTTTTTT	few	-	TRBJ2-2	TRBV20-1
CSARDGQTEAFF	TGCAGTGCTAGAGATGGACAAACCGAAGCTTTCTTT	few	-	TRBJ1-1	TRBV20-1
CSARDRLAGGHTDTQYF	TGCAGTGCTAGAGATCGACTAGCGGGGGGTCACACAGATACGCAGTATTTT	many	TRBD2	TRBJ2-3	TRBV20-1